Listed below are T cell receptor beta chains from one sample, sequenced in a study of T cells in localized non-small cell lung cancer. The assay was immunoSEQ multiplex PCR, and TCRdb's table has in-frame clones only and misses some. The sample gives about 30,000 clones, 88% of which show up once; 10% to 15% is in the top ten. Specimen: peripheral blood, collected before any cancer treatment. The receptors come from a female donor aged 60 or older with stage III squamous cell lung carcinoma. CDR3s include the opening cysteine and the closing phenylalanine or tryptophan. A D gene is named only where the DNA matches it firmly. Rows give clone size only sometimes, using once, few, many, or a class for an expanded clone.

cdr3_aa	cdr3_nt	j_call	d_call	v_call	clone_size
CASSSGGTSGRVKGQYF	TGTGCCAGCAGCTCTGGTGGGACTAGCGGGAGGGTGAAGGGCCAGTACTTC	TRBJ2-5	TRBD2	TRBV28	few
CASSLGLVDTGELFF	TGCGCCAGCAGCTTGGGTCTAGTCGACACCGGGGAGCTGTTTTTT	TRBJ2-2	-	TRBV5-1	-
CASSLTGGLSYNEQFF	TGTGCCAGCAGTTTAACCGGGGGACTTTCCTACAATGAGCAGTTCTTC	TRBJ2-1	-	TRBV27	-
CASSRTQGSNQPQHF	TGTGCCAGCAGCCGCACACAGGGTAGCAATCAGCCCCAGCATTTT	TRBJ1-5	-	TRBV7-9	-
CASSAIGTRLSYEQYF	TGTGCCAGCAGCGCTATTGGGACCCGACTATCCTACGAGCAGTACTTC	TRBJ2-7	-	TRBV11-2	-
CASSWMSYEQYF	TGTGCCAGCAGCTGGATGTCCTACGAGCAGTACTTC	TRBJ2-7	-	TRBV5-4	-
CAISLRDRAYEQYF	TGTGCCATCAGTCTCAGGGACAGAGCCTACGAGCAGTACTTC	TRBJ2-7	TRBD1	TRBV10-3	-
CASSQDGVAGETQYF	TGCGCCAGCAGCCAAGATGGGGTAGCAGGGGAGACCCAGTACTTC	TRBJ2-5	-	TRBV4-1	-
CSVDPGTSPTDTQYF	TGCAGCGTTGATCCCGGGACATCCCCTACAGATACGCAGTATTTT	TRBJ2-3	-	TRBV29-1	-
CATTQDRGIQPQHF	TGTGCTACTACCCAGGACAGGGGGATTCAGCCCCAGCATTTT	TRBJ1-5	TRBD1	TRBV12-5	-
CASRPSGRALWQFF	TGCGCCAGCAGACCGAGCGGGAGGGCCCTCTGGCAGTTCTTC	TRBJ2-1	TRBD2	TRBV5-1	once
CATSSSTGVLYF	TGTGCCACCAGCTCCTCGACAGGGGTCCTTTACTTC	TRBJ1-2	TRBD1	TRBV15	-
CASSLAPGADTQYF	TGCGCCAGCAGCTTGGCCCCAGGGGCGGATACGCAGTATTTT	TRBJ2-3	-	TRBV5-1	-
CAGTGQPDSPLHF	TGTGCCGGTACGGGACAGCCTGATTCACCCCTCCACTTT	TRBJ1-6	TRBD1	TRBV2	-
CASSGLAPTDTQYF	TGTGCCAGCAGCGGCCTAGCGCCCACAGATACGCAGTATTTT	TRBJ2-3	-	TRBV9	-
CASSQDPGNRPYGYTF	TGCGCCAGCAGCCAAGATCCAGGCAATAGACCCTATGGCTACACCTTC	TRBJ1-2	-	TRBV4-1	-
CASSQDSRLVF	TGCGCCAGCAGCCAAGATAGTAGGCTCGTCTTT	TRBJ1-1	-	TRBV4-1	-
CASSLADPGGPYNEQFF	TGCGCCAGCAGCTTGGCTGACCCAGGGGGCCCGTACAATGAGCAGTTCTTC	TRBJ2-1	TRBD1	TRBV5-1	-
CASSPSGRTDTQYF	TGCGCCAGCAGCCCTAGCGGGAGGACAGATACGCAGTATTTT	TRBJ2-3	TRBD2	TRBV4-1	-
CASSGPSNQPQHF	TGTGCCAGCAGTGGTCCTAGCAATCAGCCCCAGCATTTT	TRBJ1-5	-	TRBV2	-
CASSPSGTSGYEQYF	TGTGCCAGCAGCCCCTCCGGGACTAGCGGGTACGAGCAGTACTTC	TRBJ2-7	TRBD2	TRBV5-6	few
CASSADRGNQPQHF	TGTGCCAGCAGCGCAGACAGGGGCAATCAGCCCCAGCATTTT	TRBJ1-5	TRBD1	TRBV9	-
CASSPARGGSYQPQHF	TGTGCCAGCAGCCCCGCCCGAGGCGGAAGCTATCAGCCCCAGCATTTT	TRBJ1-5	-	TRBV7-2	-
CAISDPAYLANYGYTF	TGTGCCATCAGTGACCCCGCCTACTTAGCTAACTATGGCTACACCTTC	TRBJ1-2	-	TRBV10-3	once
CASRTDSNQPQHF	TGTGCCAGCCGGACAGATAGCAATCAGCCCCAGCATTTT	TRBJ1-5	-	TRBV18	-
CASRNRAYLLATDTQYF	TGCGCCAGCAGAAACAGGGCCTATCTCCTAGCAACAGATACGCAGTATTTT	TRBJ2-3	-	TRBV10-2	-
CASNTITQGLYGYTF	TGTGCCAGTAACACAATTACGCAGGGACTCTATGGCTACACCTTC	TRBJ1-2	-	TRBV19	-
CASSPPGRAMNTEAFF	TGTGCCAGCAGCCCCCCGGGCAGGGCAATGAACACTGAAGCTTTCTTT	TRBJ1-1	-	TRBV7-2	-
CASSLTGGYGYTF	TGTGCCAGCAGTCTGACAGGGGGGTATGGCTACACCTTC	TRBJ1-2	TRBD1	TRBV27	medium-sized
CASSIRQVNSPLHF	TGTGCCAGTAGTATACGACAGGTCAATTCACCCCTCCACTTT	TRBJ1-6	-	TRBV19	-
CAAKSDRNNQPQHF	TGTGCCGCAAAATCAGACAGGAACAATCAGCCCCAGCATTTT	TRBJ1-5	-	TRBV10-3	-
CASSLAGTGNTIYF	TGTGCCAGCAGCTTGGCAGGGACTGGAAACACCATATATTTT	TRBJ1-3	-	TRBV5-4	-
CASTTESNQPQHF	TGTGCCAGCACGACAGAGAGCAATCAGCCCCAGCATTTT	TRBJ1-5	-	TRBV6-6	-
CASSAWDSYTEAFF	TGTGCCAGCAGCGCCTGGGACAGCTACACTGAAGCTTTCTTT	TRBJ1-1	TRBD1	TRBV9	-
CASSRTGGYNEQFF	TGTGCCAGCAGTAGGACAGGGGGCTACAATGAGCAGTTCTTC	TRBJ2-1	TRBD1	TRBV6-1	once
CASSLGPDQPQHF	TGTGCCAGCAGCTTGGGTCCGGATCAGCCCCAGCATTTT	TRBJ1-5	-	TRBV5-6	-
CASSPRAGGQSEQYF	TGTGCCAGCTCACCAAGAGCGGGAGGCCAATCCGAGCAGTACTTC	TRBJ2-7	TRBD2	TRBV18	-
CASSDLGAEQYF	TGCGCCAGCAGCGACCTGGGGGCCGAGCAGTACTTC	TRBJ2-7	-	TRBV5-1	-
CASSVGGGVSYNEQFF	TGTGCCAGCAGCGTAGGAGGGGGGGTCTCCTACAATGAGCAGTTCTTC	TRBJ2-1	-	TRBV9	-
CASRPSYVSGRGWGYTF	TGTGCCAGCAGGCCCTCCTACGTCTCGGGACGAGGGTGGGGCTACACCTTC	TRBJ1-2	-	TRBV28	-